This entry features one TCR beta chain sequence. The data stem from a study of blood T cell repertoires in COVID-19. About the study: Sample material is recorded as cDNA or gDNA derived from T cells, B-cell-depleted T cells, or PBMCs.

Germline loops: CDR1 SGHDN, CDR2 FVKESK. The V and J ends lost 4 bases and 7 bases respectively, with 10 bases between them. The CDR3 consists of 13 residues. Sequencing was performed with immunoSEQ multiplex PCR; in TCRdb, only in-frame clones are kept and a portion is missing. The sample includes around 300,000 clones, roughly nine tenths of them seen just once. Participants, roughly 18 to 90 years old, spanned around 26 US areas. Cohort allocation depended upon clinical history that participants reported. The study counted Cohort 3 donors as recovered given two negative PCRs, clearance, or symptom resolution.

The chain combines TRBV14 with TRBJ2-2; the D is unclear. The specimen was PBMCs or T cells enriched from blood (not recorded which). The clonotype comes from a woman aged 18-35 years who had recovered from COVID-19. The CDR3 DNA follows: TGTGCCAGCAGCCCGAGGTTGAGCGGGGAGCTGTTTTTT. Encoded protein: CASSPRLSGELFF.